The present TCR beta chain was sequenced within a study of OX40 agonist ivuxolimab in advanced cancers. Looking at the study overall: From 23 to 79 years was the age range, with a mean of approximately 63 years, and around 84% were male.

General study findings and limits: Expanded clones belonging to CD8+ T cells outnumbered, on average, those of CD4+. Normalized T-cell clonal expansion was also low in some nonresponders.

Assay: immunoSEQ multiplex PCR; the TCRdb copy retains only in-frame clones and omits some. Of some 38,000 clones listed, roughly 90% were seen once; the top ten hold 20% to 25%. Germline CDR1 is WNHNN and CDR2 is SYGVQD (reference sequence). The CDR3 is made up of 10 amino acids. V was pared by 8 bases and J by 7 bases, with 9 bases between. Only a few counts were recorded for this clone. Its target is unknown. This chain connects TRBV10-1 to TRBJ2-7; D is unclear. The sequenced sample was CD4+ or CD8+ T cells sorted from blood, obtained in a trial of the OX40 agonist ivuxolimab. The TCR comes from an adult with an advanced solid tumor such as melanoma, head and neck, liver or kidney cancer. The CDR3 sequence is CASRRREQYF. The CDR3 nucleotides are TGCGCCAGCCGACGGCGGGAGCAGTACTTC.